This T cell receptor beta chain derives from a study of T cells expressing NK-cell markers. In the case of this clonotype: Its antigen is as yet unknown.

Germline CDR1 reads SGHAT; CDR2 reads FQDESV (reference sequence). The CDR3 runs to 18 residues. TCR beta cDNA was generated via 5'RACE template switching incorporating UMIs. TCRdb re-called the 5' RACE reads; every CDR3 protein appears as one record, without DNA. This sample contains some 190,000 distinct CDR3 sequences. Study conclusions and caveats: The CD3+CD56-NKG2C+ fraction of a handful of donors was likewise dominated by these clonotypes.

The V and J genes are TRBV11-1 and TRBJ1-1. The specimen sequenced was blood T cells: a sorted CD56 or NKG2C T cell subset, CD4+ or CD8+ T cells, or bulk PBMC T cells (not recorded which). This clonotype was obtained from a man aged 18-69 years in good health. The CDR3 loop reads CASSLVPPRQEPNTEAFF.